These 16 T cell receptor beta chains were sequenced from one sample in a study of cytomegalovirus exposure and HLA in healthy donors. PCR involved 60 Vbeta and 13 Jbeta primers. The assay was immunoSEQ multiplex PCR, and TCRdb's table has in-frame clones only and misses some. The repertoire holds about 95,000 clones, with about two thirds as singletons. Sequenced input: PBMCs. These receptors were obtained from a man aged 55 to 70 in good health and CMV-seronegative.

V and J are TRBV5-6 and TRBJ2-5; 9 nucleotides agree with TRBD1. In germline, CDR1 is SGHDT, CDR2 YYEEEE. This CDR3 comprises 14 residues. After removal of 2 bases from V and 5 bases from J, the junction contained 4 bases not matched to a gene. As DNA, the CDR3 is TGTGCCAGCAGCTTAACAGGGGGCCGGGAGACCCAGTACTTC. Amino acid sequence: CASSLTGGRETQYF.

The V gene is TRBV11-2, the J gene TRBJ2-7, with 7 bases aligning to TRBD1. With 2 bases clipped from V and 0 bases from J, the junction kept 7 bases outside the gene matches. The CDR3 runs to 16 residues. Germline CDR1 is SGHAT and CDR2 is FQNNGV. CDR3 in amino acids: CASSLTWGTVSYEQYF. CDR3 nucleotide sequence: TGTGCCAGCAGCTTAACCTGGGGGACAGTCTCCTACGAGCAGTACTTC.

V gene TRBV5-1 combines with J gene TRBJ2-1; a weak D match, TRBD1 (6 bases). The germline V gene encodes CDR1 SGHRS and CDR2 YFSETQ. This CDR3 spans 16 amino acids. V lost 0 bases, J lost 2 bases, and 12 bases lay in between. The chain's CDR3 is CASSLDEGVAYNEQFF. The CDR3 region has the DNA TGCGCCAGCAGCTTGGATGAGGGGGTGGCCTACAATGAGCAGTTCTTC.

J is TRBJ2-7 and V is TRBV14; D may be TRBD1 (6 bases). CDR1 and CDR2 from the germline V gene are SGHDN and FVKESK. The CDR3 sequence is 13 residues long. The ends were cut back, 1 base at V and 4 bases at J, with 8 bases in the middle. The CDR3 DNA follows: TGTGCCAGCAGCCAAGTTCAGGGGTACGAGCAGTACTTC. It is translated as CASSQVQGYEQYF.

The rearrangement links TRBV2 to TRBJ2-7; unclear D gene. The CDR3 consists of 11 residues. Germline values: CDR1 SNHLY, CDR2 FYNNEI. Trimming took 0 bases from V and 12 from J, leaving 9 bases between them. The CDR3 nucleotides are TGTGCCAGCAGTGAAGCCCCTCCCCTGTACTTC. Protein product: CASSEAPPLYF.

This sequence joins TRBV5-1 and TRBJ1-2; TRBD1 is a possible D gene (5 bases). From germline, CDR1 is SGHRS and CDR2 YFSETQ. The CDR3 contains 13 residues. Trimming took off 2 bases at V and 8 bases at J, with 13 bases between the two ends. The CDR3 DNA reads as TGCGCCAGCAGCTTCGGGCAGGGAAACGGCTACACCTTC. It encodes CASSFGQGNGYTF.

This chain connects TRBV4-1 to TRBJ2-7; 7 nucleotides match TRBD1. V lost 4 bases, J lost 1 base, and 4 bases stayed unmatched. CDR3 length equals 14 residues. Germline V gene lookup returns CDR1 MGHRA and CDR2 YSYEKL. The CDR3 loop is CASSLRDSSYEQYF. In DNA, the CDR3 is TGCGCCAGCAGCCTCCGGGACAGTTCCTACGAGCAGTACTTC.

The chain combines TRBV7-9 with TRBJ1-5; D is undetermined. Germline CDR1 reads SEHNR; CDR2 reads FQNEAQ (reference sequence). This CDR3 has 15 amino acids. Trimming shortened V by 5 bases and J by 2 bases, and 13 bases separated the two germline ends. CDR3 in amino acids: CASSPTGSGNQPQHF. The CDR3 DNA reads TGTGCCAGCAGCCCAACGGGGAGTGGCAATCAGCCCCAGCATTTT. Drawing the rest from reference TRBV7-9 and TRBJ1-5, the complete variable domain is DTGVSQNPRHKITKRGQNVTFRCDPISEHNRLYWYRQTLGQGPEFLTYFQNEAQLEKSRLLSDRFSAERPKGSFSTLEIQRTEQGDSAMYLCASSPTGSGNQPQHFGDGTRLSIL.

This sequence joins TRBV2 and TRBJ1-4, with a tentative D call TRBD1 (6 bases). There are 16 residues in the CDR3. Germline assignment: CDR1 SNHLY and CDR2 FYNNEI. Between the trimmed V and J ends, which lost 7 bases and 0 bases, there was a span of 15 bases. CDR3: CASISGEGATNEKLFF. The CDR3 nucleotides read TGTGCCAGCATATCAGGGGAGGGGGCAACTAATGAAAAACTGTTTTTT.

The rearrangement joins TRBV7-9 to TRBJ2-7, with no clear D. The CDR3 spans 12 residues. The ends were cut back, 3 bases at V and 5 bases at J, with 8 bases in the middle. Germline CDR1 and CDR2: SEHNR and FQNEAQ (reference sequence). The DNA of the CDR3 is TGTGCCAGCAGCTTCAGGTCGCACGAGCAGTACTTC. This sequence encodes CASSFRSHEQYF.

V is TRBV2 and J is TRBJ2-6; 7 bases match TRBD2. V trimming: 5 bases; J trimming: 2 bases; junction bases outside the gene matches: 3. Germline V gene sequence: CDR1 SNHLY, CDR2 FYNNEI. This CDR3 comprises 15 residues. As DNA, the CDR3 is TGTGCCAGCAGTTTGGGGGGGGCTGGGGCCAACGTCCTGACTTTC. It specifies CASSLGGAGANVLTF.

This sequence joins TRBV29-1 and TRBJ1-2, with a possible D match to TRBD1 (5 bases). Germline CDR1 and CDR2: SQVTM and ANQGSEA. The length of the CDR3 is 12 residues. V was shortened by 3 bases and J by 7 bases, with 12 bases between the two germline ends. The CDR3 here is CSVDRAQGGYTF. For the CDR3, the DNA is TGCAGCGTTGACAGGGCTCAGGGTGGCTACACCTTC.

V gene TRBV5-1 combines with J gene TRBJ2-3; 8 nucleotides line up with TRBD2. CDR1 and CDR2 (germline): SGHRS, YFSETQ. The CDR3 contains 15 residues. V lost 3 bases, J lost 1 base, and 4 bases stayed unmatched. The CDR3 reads CASSSGGAGTDTQYF. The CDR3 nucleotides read TGCGCCAGCAGCTCGGGGGGGGCAGGCACAGATACGCAGTATTTT.

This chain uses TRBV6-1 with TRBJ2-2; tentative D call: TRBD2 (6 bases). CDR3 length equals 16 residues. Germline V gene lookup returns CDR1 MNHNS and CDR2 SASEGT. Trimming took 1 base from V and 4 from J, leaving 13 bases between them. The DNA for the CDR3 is TGTGCCAGCAGTGAAGGACTAGTTTTCACCACCGGGGAGCTGTTTTTT. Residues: CASSEGLVFTTGELFF.

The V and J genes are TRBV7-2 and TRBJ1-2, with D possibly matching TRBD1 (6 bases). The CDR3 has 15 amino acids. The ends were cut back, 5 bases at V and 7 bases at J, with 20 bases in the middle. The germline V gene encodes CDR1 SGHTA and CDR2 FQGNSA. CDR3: CASSRAASGEGGYTF. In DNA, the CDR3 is TGTGCCAGCAGCCGGGCCGCTTCAGGGGAGGGTGGCTACACCTTC.

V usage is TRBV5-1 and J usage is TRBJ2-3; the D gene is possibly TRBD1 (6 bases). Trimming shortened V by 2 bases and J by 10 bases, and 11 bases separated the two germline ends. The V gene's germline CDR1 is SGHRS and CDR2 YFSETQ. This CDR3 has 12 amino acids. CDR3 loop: CASSLAGAAQYF. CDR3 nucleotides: TGCGCCAGCAGCTTAGCAGGGGCAGCGCAGTATTTT.